This paragraph covers one T cell receptor beta chain sequence. The target antigen is unknown. The record originates from a study of cytomegalovirus exposure and HLA in healthy donors. Study conclusions and caveats: In an earlier analysis, in some 500 donors, most V segments appeared productive either ~87% or ~30% of the time. Per published accounts, TCR beta sequences correctly predicted the HLA-A and HLA-B alleles of most subjects. A later analysis linked a missense DCLRE1C variant to TCR beta V- and J-gene trimming.

The CDR3 runs to 14 residues. The V gene's germline CDR1 is SGHTA and CDR2 FQGNSA. The trim removed 8 bases at V and 5 bases at J, leaving 11 bases unmatched. Both 60 Vbeta primers and 13 Jbeta primers went into the PCR. Libraries were prepared by immunoSEQ multiplex PCR; TCRdb keeps only in-frame clonotypes and omits some of them. This sample has about 55,000 clones, with approximately 80% found just once. Source material: PBMCs. This chain links TRBV7-2 with TRBJ2-5; 7 bases are a match to TRBD1. The source is a female donor in good health and CMV-seronegative. The CDR3 sequence is CASQRNRGMETQYF. The CDR3 DNA reads TGTGCCAGCCAGAGGAACAGGGGTATGGAGACCCAGTACTTC.